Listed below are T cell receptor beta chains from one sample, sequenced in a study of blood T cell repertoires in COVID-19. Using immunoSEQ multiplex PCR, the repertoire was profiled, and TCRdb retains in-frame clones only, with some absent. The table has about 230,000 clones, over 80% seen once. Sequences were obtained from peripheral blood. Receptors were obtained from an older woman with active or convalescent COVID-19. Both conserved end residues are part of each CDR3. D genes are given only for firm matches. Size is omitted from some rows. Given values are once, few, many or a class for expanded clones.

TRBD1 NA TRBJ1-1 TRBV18 CASSQGQGDTEAFF TGTGCCAGCTCTCAGGGACAGGGGGACACTGAAGCTTTCTTT
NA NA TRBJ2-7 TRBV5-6 CASSSYYEQYF TGTGCCAGCTCCTCTTACTACGAGCAGTACTTC
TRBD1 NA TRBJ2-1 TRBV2 CASSRDRHNEQFF TGTGCCAGCAGTCGGGACAGACACAATGAGCAGTTCTTC
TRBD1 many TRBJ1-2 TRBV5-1 CASSLGQGELSDGYTF TGCGCCAGCAGCTTGGGACAGGGTGAGTTGTCGGATGGCTACACCTTC
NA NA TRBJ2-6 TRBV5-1 CASSLGGTSGANVLTF TGCGCCAGCAGCTTGGGAGGTACCTCTGGGGCCAACGTCCTGACTTTC
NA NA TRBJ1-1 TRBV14 CASSYTPNTEAFF TGTGCCAGCAGCTACACGCCGAACACTGAAGCTTTCTTT
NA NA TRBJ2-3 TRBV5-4 CASSIYTDTQYF TGTGCCAGCAGCATTTACACAGATACGCAGTATTTT
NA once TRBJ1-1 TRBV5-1 CASSLDGRDTEAFF TGCGCCAGCAGCTTGGATGGCAGGGACACTGAAGCTTTCTTT
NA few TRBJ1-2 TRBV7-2 CASSPAGIESRGYTF TGTGCCAGCAGCCCTGCCGGGATCGAAAGTCGTGGCTACACCTTC
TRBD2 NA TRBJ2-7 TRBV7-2 CASSLTSGGTYEQYF TGTGCCAGCAGCTTAACTAGCGGGGGGACCTACGAGCAGTACTTC
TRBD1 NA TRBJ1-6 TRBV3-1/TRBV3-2 CASSQTGIGSPLHF TGTGCCAGCAGCCAGACAGGGATAGGTTCACCCCTCCACTTT
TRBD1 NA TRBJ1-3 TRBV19 CASSPAHRGGRNTIYF TGTGCCAGTAGTCCGGCCCACAGGGGAGGTCGAAACACCATATATTTT
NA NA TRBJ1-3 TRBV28 CASSLIGNTIYF TGTGCCAGCAGTTTAATAGGAAACACCATATATTTT
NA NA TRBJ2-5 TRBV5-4 CASSPTSQETQYF TGTGCCAGCAGCCCCACCAGTCAAGAGACCCAGTACTTC
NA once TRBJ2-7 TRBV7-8 CASSFTGVEQYF TGTGCCAGCAGCTTTACGGGAGTCGAGCAGTACTTC
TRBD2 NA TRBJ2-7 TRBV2 CASSEQRGSYYEQYF TGTGCCAGCAGTGAACAGCGGGGGAGCTACTACGAGCAGTACTTC
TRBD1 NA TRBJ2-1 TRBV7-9 CASSQQGVSYNEQFF TGTGCCAGCAGCCAACAGGGGGTCTCCTACAATGAGCAGTTCTTC
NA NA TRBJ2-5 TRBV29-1 CSVEDGRLTVGETQYF TGCAGCGTTGAAGACGGACGGTTGACAGTAGGAGAGACCCAGTACTTC
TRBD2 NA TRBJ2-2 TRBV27 CASIGNGRYPGELFF TGTGCCAGCATAGGAAACGGGAGGTACCCCGGGGAGCTGTTTTTT
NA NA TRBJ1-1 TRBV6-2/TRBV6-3 CASSYPHRVDTEAFF TGTGCCAGCAGTTACCCGCACAGGGTGGATACTGAAGCTTTCTTT
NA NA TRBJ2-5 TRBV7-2 CASSDSGGETQYF TGTGCCAGCAGCGATTCAGGGGGGGAGACCCAGTACTTC
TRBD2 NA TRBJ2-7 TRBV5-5 CASSLTSGALSSYEQYF TGTGCCAGCAGCTTGACTAGCGGGGCCCTTAGCTCCTACGAGCAGTACTTC
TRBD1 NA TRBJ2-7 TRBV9 CASSVGTGPYEQYF TGTGCCAGCAGCGTAGGGACAGGACCCTACGAGCAGTACTTC
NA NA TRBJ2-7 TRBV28 CASRRRAYEQYF TGTGCCAGCAGAAGGAGGGCCTACGAGCAGTACTTC
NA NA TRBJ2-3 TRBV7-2 CASSPPGSLTDTQYF TGTGCCAGCAGCCCCCCCGGGAGCCTCACAGATACGCAGTATTTT
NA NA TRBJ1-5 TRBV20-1 CSASRGAGQPQHF TGCAGTGCTAGTCGGGGGGCAGGGCAGCCCCAGCATTTT
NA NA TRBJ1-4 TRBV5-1 CASSFRESNEKLFF TGCGCCAGCAGCTTCAGGGAATCGAATGAAAAACTGTTTTTT
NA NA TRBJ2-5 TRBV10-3 CAISESSGGETQYF TGTGCCATCAGTGAGTCTTCAGGTGGGGAGACCCAGTACTTC
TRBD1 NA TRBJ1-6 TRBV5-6 CASSSPGTGNNSPLHF TGTGCCAGCAGCTCGCCGGGGACAGGGAATAATTCACCCCTCCACTTT
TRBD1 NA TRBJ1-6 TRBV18 CASSLLKGQGENSPLHF TGTGCCAGCTCTCTTCTAAAAGGACAGGGAGAGAATTCACCCCTCCACTTT
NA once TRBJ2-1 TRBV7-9 CASNPDNYNEQFF TGTGCCAGCAACCCCGACAACTACAATGAGCAGTTCTTC
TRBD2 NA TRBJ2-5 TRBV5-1 CASSYAGTSEETQYF TGCGCCAGCAGCTACGCCGGGACTAGCGAAGAGACCCAGTACTTC
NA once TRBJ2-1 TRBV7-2 CASSHRGGQGSYNEQFF TGTGCCAGCAGCCACCGGGGGGGACAGGGTTCCTACAATGAGCAGTTCTTC
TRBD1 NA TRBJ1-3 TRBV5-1 CASSPRGTGAGNTIYF TGCGCCAGCAGCCCACGGGGGACAGGCGCTGGAAACACCATATATTTT
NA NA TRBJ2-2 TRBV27 CATHPGLWNTGELFF TGTGCCACTCACCCGGGACTTTGGAACACCGGGGAGCTGTTTTTT
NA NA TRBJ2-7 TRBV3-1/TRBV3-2 CASSTWETHYEQYF TGTGCCAGCAGCACTTGGGAGACCCACTACGAGCAGTACTTC
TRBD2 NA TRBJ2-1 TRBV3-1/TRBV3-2 CASSQRTSGRGDEQFF TGTGCCAGCAGCCAAAGAACTAGCGGGAGGGGGGATGAGCAGTTCTTC
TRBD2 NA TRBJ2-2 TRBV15 CATSRDTSDSGNTGELFF TGTGCCACCAGCAGAGACACTAGCGACTCCGGAAACACCGGGGAGCTGTTTTTT
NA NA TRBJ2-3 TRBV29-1 CSVGQGGTDTQYF TGCAGCGTTGGGCAGGGCGGCACAGATACGCAGTATTTT
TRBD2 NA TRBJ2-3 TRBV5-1 CASSLEGLAGGPIGTQYF TGCGCCAGCAGCTTGGAGGGACTAGCGGGAGGGCCCATTGGTACGCAGTATTTT
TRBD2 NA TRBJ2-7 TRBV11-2 CASTSSGYEQYF TGTGCCAGCACGTCTAGCGGATACGAGCAGTACTTC
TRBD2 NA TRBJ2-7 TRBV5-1 CASSSDGEGIWEQYF TGCGCCAGCAGCTCCGATGGGGAGGGTATATGGGAGCAGTACTTC
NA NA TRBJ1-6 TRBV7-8 CASSLAPSGHTNNSPLHF TGTGCCAGCAGCTTAGCGCCCTCAGGGCACACGAATAATTCACCCCTCCACTTT
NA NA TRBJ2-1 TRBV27 CASSLSGRGNEQFF TGTGCCAGCAGTTTATCGGGGCGGGGAAATGAGCAGTTCTTC
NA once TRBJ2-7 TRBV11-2 CASSGHREPYEQYF TGTGCCAGCAGCGGTCACAGGGAACCCTACGAGCAGTACTTC